One and the same sample provided the 20 T cell receptor beta chains below, sequenced in a study of graft-versus-host responses after intestinal transplantation. The protocol was immunoSEQ multiplex PCR, while the TCRdb copy is restricted to in-frame clones and leaves out a portion. This sample yields 13,000 to 15,000 clones, of which 55% to 75% are seen a single time; roughly a quarter belongs to the top ten. From the graft tissue, intraepithelial and lamina propria lymphocytes were released through processing. The specimen was ileum tissue, collected approximately 690 days after intestinal transplantation. Receptors originate from a human patient who received an intestinal transplant, so some T cells may come from the graft donor.

The chain carries TRBV12-5 and TRBJ1-1, with 9 positions matching TRBD1. Losses at the gene ends were 6 bases for V and 5 bases for J; bases not matched to a gene: 10. This CDR3 is built from 15 residues. Germline V gene data show CDR1 as LGHNT and CDR2 as FRNRAP. The CDR3 here is CASGKGQGGDTEAFF. DNA for the CDR3: TGTGCTAGTGGAAAGGGACAGGGAGGAGATACTGAAGCTTTCTTT. The full variable domain, in which reference TRBV12-5 and TRBJ1-1 provide the parts outside the CDR3, is DARVTQTPRHKVTEMGQEVTMRCQPILGHNTVFWYRQTMMQGLELLAYFRNRAPLDDSGMPKDRFSAEMPDATLATLKIQPSEPRDSAVYFCASGKGQGGDTEAFFGQGTRLTVV.

The genes are TRBV4-3 and TRBJ2-3, with TRBD1 matching 11 bases. Germline V gene data show CDR1 as LGHNA and CDR2 as YSLEER. V gave up 0 bases and J gave up 5 bases; unmatched junction bases: 10. CDR3 length: 18 amino acids. The CDR3 nucleotides read TGCGCCAGCAGCCAAGATCATTCGGACAGGGGGCGCGTAGATACGCAGTATTTT. It codes for CASSQDHSDRGRVDTQYF.

J is TRBJ2-5 and V is TRBV7-2; 8 nucleotides agree with TRBD1. TRBJ2-7 explains the end of the DNA better; the J call may be wrong. CDR1 and CDR2 (germline): SGHTA, FQGNSA. The CDR3 is made up of 15 amino acids. The CDR3 spells CASSLMGTGLYEQYF. CDR3 nucleotides: TGTGCCAGCAGCTTAATGGGGACAGGACTCTACGAGCAGTACTTC.

This chain links TRBV27 with TRBJ1-6; unclear D gene. The CDR3 totals 15 residues. Germline CDR1 reads MNHEY; CDR2 reads SMNVEV (reference sequence). Trimming removed 4 bases at V and 7 bases at J, with 14 bases between. The CDR3 protein is CASSSWQVYNSPLHF. The CDR3 DNA follows: TGTGCCAGCAGTTCATGGCAGGTTTACAATTCACCCCTCCACTTT.

This clone was seen only a few times. The rearrangement uses TRBV28 and TRBJ2-3; a possible D gene is TRBD2 (5 bases). Trimming took off 3 bases at V and 2 bases at J, with 15 bases between the two ends. This CDR3 has 16 amino acids. The germline V gene encodes CDR1 MDHEN and CDR2 SYDVKM. The CDR3 DNA reads as TGTGCCAGCAGTTTTCGCAGTGGGAGAGACACAGATACGCAGTATTTT. Translating it yields CASSFRSGRDTDTQYF.

The chain combines TRBV29-1 with TRBJ2-1; TRBD1 might be the D (6 bases). CDR3 length equals 14 residues. Germline V CDR1 and CDR2: SQVTM, ANQGSEA. With 3 bases removed from V and 3 bases from J, the gap between germline ends came to 12 bases. CDR3 in DNA: TGCAGCGTTGACCACAGGGACGGCTACAATGAGCAGTTCTTC. Residues: CSVDHRDGYNEQFF.

This clone was seen a handful of times. The rearrangement uses TRBV29-1 and TRBJ2-1, with D possibly TRBD2 on 5 matching bases. This CDR3 comprises 14 residues. Germline values: CDR1 SQVTM, CDR2 ANQGSEA. V dropped 7 bases and J dropped 0 bases, with 13 bases sitting between them. CDR3 DNA: TGCAGCGGGCGGGCAACGAGCTCCTACAATGAGCAGTTCTTC. This encodes CSGRATSSYNEQFF.

This chain joins TRBV6-6 and TRBJ1-2; no reliable D call. Trimming removed 7 bases at V and 4 bases at J, with 13 bases between. The CDR3 sequence is 13 residues long. Germline CDR1 reads MNHNY; CDR2 reads SVGAGI (reference sequence). The CDR3 bases are TGTGCCAGCACAGTGGCTGGGAGCTATGGCTACACCTTC. It is translated as CASTVAGSYGYTF.

This chain joins TRBV4-2 and TRBJ2-3; 11 positions agree with TRBD2. The CDR3 length is 19 residues. The junction had 11 bases not matched to a gene; V was cut back by 1 base and J by 2 bases. In germline, CDR1 is LGHNA, CDR2 YNFKEQ. In DNA form, the CDR3 reads TGTGCCAGCAGCCAAGTTCCGGCTAGCGGGGGGCACTCCACAGATACGCAGTATTTT. Translated, it gives CASSQVPASGGHSTDTQYF.

This CDR3 is CASSPPADTLGNTIYF. The CDR3 DNA reads as TGTGCCAGCAGCCCTCCAGCAGATACCCTAGGAAACACCATATATTTT. The rearrangement uses TRBV7-9 and TRBJ1-3; D not certain. The CDR3 contains 16 residues. The V end lost 5 bases, the J end lost 4 bases, and 18 bases lay between the germline ends. CDR1 and CDR2 (germline): SEHNR, FQNEAQ (reference sequence).

This clone showed up just a few times. This chain links TRBV6-4 with TRBJ1-2, with 7 bases that match TRBD1. The CDR3 covers 12 residues. Germline values: CDR1 MRHNA, CDR2 SNTAGT. After removal of 5 bases from V and 8 bases from J, the junction contained 5 bases not matched to a gene. This CDR3 is CASSYRGAGYTF. DNA of the CDR3: TGTGCCAGCAGTTACAGGGGTGCCGGCTACACCTTC.

This clone is judged medium-sized. V and J are TRBV6-6 and TRBJ1-5; no clear D gene. CDR3 length equals 12 residues. With 0 bases removed from V and 5 bases from J, the gap between germline ends came to 2 bases. CDR1 and CDR2 from the germline V gene are MNHNY and SVGAGI (reference sequence). The CDR3 loop is CASSYSHQPQHF. CDR3 DNA: TGTGCCAGCAGTTACTCCCATCAGCCCCAGCATTTT.

The V and J genes are TRBV20-1 and TRBJ1-3; no definite D call. The CDR3 runs 11 residues. CDR1 DFQATT and CDR2 SNEGSKA come from the germline V gene (reference sequence). V lost 1 base to trimming and J lost 2 bases, with 0 bases between them. The CDR3 protein is CSARAGNTIYF. The CDR3 nucleotides read TGCAGTGCTAGAGCTGGAAACACCATATATTTT.

The V gene is TRBV19, the J gene TRBJ2-4; 12 nucleotides align to TRBD2. V gave up 2 bases and J gave up 4 bases; unmatched junction bases: 0. CDR1 is LNHDA, CDR2 SQIVND, per germline (reference sequence). The CDR3 runs to 15 residues. CDR3 loop: CASSILAGGKNIQYF. DNA for the CDR3: TGTGCCAGTAGTATACTAGCGGGGGGGAAAAACATTCAGTACTTC.

The V gene is TRBV13, the J gene TRBJ2-5, with D tentatively TRBD2 (5 bases). The CDR3 is 14 amino acids. Germline V gives CDR1 PRHDT, CDR2 FYEKMQ (reference sequence). Trimming pared 5 bases from V and 3 bases from J, leaving 13 bases between. CDR3 sequence: CASSPKGAEETQYF. For the CDR3, the DNA is TGTGCCAGCAGCCCCAAAGGAGCGGAAGAGACCCAGTACTTC.

This clone has only a few counts. The sample holds other DNA sequences that translate to the same CDR3. J is TRBJ1-6 and V is TRBV7-9; D is perhaps TRBD1 (5 bases). The CDR3 has 15 amino acids. The germline gives CDR1 SEHNR, CDR2 FQNEAQ (reference sequence). Trimming pared 4 bases from V and 8 bases from J, leaving 15 bases between. The CDR3 reads CASSSHGTADSPLHF. DNA for the CDR3: TGTGCCAGCAGCTCTCATGGGACGGCAGATTCACCCCTCCACTTT.

The V call is TRBV6-5, the J call TRBJ1-3, with D unclear. Germline CDR1 reads MNHEY; CDR2 reads SVGAGI. The V and J ends lost 0 bases and 3 bases respectively, with 3 bases between them. The CDR3 runs 13 residues. The DNA for the CDR3 is TGTGCCAGCAGTTACTCGTTTGGAAACACCATATATTTT. Protein sequence: CASSYSFGNTIYF.

The J gene is TRBJ2-2, the V gene TRBV6-5; TRBD1 matches 9 bases. The CDR3 contains 15 residues. Trimming cost V 2 bases and J 7 bases; bases outside gene matches: 5. The germline gives CDR1 MNHEY, CDR2 SVGAGI. The CDR3, as DNA: TGTGCCAGCAGTTACATCACAGGGGGCATCGGGGAGCTGTTTTTT. Protein product: CASSYITGGIGELFF.

V gene TRBV6-5 combines with J gene TRBJ1-1; 7 bases align to TRBD1. The CDR3 sequence is 13 residues long. Germline trimming cut 6 bases from V and 5 bases from J; bases unmatched to any gene: 6. CDR1 and CDR2 from the germline V gene are MNHEY and SVGAGI. CDR3 protein: CASSLTGSTEAFF. The CDR3 DNA sequence: TGTGCCAGCAGCTTGACAGGGAGTACTGAAGCTTTCTTT.

J is TRBJ2-3 and V is TRBV9; TRBD2 matches at 11 bases. Germline CDR1 is SGDLS and CDR2 is YYNGEE. J was trimmed by 3 bases and V by 4 bases; bases with no gene match: 7. The CDR3 loop spans 16 amino acids. CDR3 loop: CASSTRTSGGTDTQYF. CDR3 nucleotides: TGTGCCAGCAGCACCCGAACTAGCGGGGGTACAGATACGCAGTATTTT.